The next 9 T cell receptor beta chains were all read from a single sample in a study of cytomegalovirus exposure and HLA in healthy donors. Primers for the PCR totalled 60 Vbeta and 13 Jbeta. Sequencing was performed with immunoSEQ multiplex PCR; in TCRdb, only in-frame clones are kept and a portion is missing. This sample has roughly 110,000 clones, with 70% to 85% found just once. Specimen: PBMCs. The receptors stem from a boy aged 5 to 17 in good health and CMV-seronegative.

The V and J genes are TRBV4-1 and TRBJ2-1, with 9 positions matching TRBD1. The junction had 6 bases not matched to a gene; V was cut back by 6 bases and J by 9 bases. The CDR3 runs to 13 residues. Looked up from germline, CDR1 is MGHRA and CDR2 is YSYEKL. Written as DNA, the CDR3 is TGCGCCAGCAGGACAGGGGGTGCAGGTGAGCAGTTCTTC. Translated, it gives CASRTGGAGEQFF.

V usage is TRBV5-1 and J usage is TRBJ1-1; D remains unclear. The CDR3 extends over 12 amino acids. V shed 6 bases and J shed 4 bases, with 10 bases lying between them. Germline CDR1 is SGHRS and CDR2 is YFSETQ. CDR3 sequence: CASTLGGTEAFF. The CDR3 nucleotides are TGCGCCAGCACCCTTGGAGGCACTGAAGCTTTCTTT.

V is TRBV11-3 and J is TRBJ1-1; TRBD1 might be the D (6 bases). The CDR3 covers 13 residues. Per germline, CDR1 SGHNT and CDR2 YENEEA. Trimming removed 0 bases from V and 8 bases from J, with 10 bases in between. This chain's CDR3 is CASSLDGGTEAFF. In nucleotides, the CDR3 is TGTGCCAGCAGCTTAGATGGGGGCACCGAAGCTTTCTTT.

V gene TRBV6-1 combines with J gene TRBJ1-1; TRBD1 agrees at 7 bases. The CDR3 sequence is 14 residues long. Germline CDR1 reads MNHNS; CDR2 reads SASEGT. The V gene end was trimmed by 6 bases and the J gene end by 5 bases; junction bases not matched to a gene: 9. The CDR3 DNA follows: TGTGCCAGCAGCCGCGCTACAGGGGTTACTGAAGCTTTCTTT. Translated, it gives CASSRATGVTEAFF.

This chain uses TRBV6-5 with TRBJ1-5, with D possibly being TRBD1 (5 bases). This CDR3 comprises 15 residues. Germline CDR1 and CDR2: MNHEY and SVGAGI. Trimming pared 0 bases from V and 1 base from J, leaving 7 bases between. The CDR3 loop reads CASSYSAGSNQPQHF. Written as DNA, the CDR3 is TGTGCCAGCAGTTACTCAGCAGGGAGCAATCAGCCCCAGCATTTT.

V usage is TRBV28 and J usage is TRBJ2-1; D perhaps matches TRBD2 (7 bases). The V and J ends lost 7 bases and 8 bases respectively, with 18 bases between them. The CDR3 has 14 amino acids. CDR1 is MDHEN, CDR2 SYDVKM, per germline. CDR3 bases: TGTGCCAGCACCCCGGTCGCCGGGGGGCATGAGCAGTTCTTC. Translating gives CASTPVAGGHEQFF.

V gene TRBV6-4 combines with J gene TRBJ2-3, with TRBD1 identical over 12 bases. The junction had 4 bases not matched to a gene; V was cut back by 2 bases and J by 4 bases. Germline V gene data show CDR1 as MRHNA and CDR2 as SNTAGT. The CDR3 runs to 16 residues. The CDR3 spells CASSDDGTGGADTQYF. CDR3 nucleotides: TGTGCCAGCAGTGACGATGGGACAGGGGGCGCAGATACGCAGTATTTT.

The chain employs TRBV4-1 and TRBJ1-1; TRBD1 matches 7 bases. This CDR3 has 15 amino acids. Losses at the gene ends were 4 bases for V and 3 bases for J; bases not matched to a gene: 8. CDR1 MGHRA and CDR2 YSYEKL come from the germline V gene. The CDR3 DNA is TGCGCCAGCAGCCCCTTCGGCAGGGGGGACACTGAAGCTTTCTTT. This gives the protein CASSPFGRGDTEAFF.

The rearrangement joins TRBV4-1 to TRBJ1-2, with TRBD1 matching over 11 bases. CDR1 and CDR2 from the germline V gene are MGHRA and YSYEKL. The CDR3 consists of 15 residues. V was pared by 3 bases and J by 1 base, with 1 base of the junction left unmatched. Here the CDR3 DNA reads TGCGCCAGCAGCCAGGGACAGGGGGTTAACTATGGCTACACCTTC. Protein: CASSQGQGVNYGYTF.